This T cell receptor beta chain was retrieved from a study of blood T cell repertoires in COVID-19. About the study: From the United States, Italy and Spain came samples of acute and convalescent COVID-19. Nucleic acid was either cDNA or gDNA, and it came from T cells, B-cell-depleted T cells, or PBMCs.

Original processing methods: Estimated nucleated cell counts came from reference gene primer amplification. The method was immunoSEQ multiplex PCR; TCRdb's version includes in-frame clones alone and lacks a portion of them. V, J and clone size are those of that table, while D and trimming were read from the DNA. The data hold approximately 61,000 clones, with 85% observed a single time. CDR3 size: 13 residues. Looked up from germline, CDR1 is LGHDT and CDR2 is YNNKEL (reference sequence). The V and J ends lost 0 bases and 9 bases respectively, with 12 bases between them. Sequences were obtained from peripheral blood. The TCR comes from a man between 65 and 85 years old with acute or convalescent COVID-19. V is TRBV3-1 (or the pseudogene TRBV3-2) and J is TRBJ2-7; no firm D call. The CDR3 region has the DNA TGTGCCAGCAGCCAAGATTTGGGTGGCGGGCAGTACTTC. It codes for CASSQDLGGGQYF.